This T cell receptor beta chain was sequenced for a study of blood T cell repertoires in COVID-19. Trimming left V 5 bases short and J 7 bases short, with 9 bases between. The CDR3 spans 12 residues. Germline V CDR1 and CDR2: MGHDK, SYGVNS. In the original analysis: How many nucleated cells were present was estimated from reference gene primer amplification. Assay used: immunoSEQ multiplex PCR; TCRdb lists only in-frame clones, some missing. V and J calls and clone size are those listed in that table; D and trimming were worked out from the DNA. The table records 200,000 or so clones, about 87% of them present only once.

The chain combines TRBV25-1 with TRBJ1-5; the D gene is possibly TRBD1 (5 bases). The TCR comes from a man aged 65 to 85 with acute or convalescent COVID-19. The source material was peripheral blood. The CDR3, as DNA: TGTGCCAGCAGTTCGGGGGTACAGCCCCAGCATTTT. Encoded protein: CASSSGVQPQHF.